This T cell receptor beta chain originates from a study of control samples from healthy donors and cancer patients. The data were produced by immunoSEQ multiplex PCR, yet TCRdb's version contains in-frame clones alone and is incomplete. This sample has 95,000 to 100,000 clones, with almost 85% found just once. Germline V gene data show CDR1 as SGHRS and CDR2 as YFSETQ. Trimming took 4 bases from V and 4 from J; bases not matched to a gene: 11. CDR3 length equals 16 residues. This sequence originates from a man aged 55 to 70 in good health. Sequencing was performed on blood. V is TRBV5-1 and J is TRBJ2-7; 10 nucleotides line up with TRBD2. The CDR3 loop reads CASSQGAGTSVYEQYF. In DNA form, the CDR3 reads TGCGCCAGCAGCCAAGGGGCCGGGACTAGCGTGTACGAGCAGTACTTC.